This TCR beta chain was observed in a study of graft-versus-host responses after intestinal transplantation. The sample holds one count of this clone. Its antigen is unknown. Assay used: immunoSEQ multiplex PCR; TCRdb lists only in-frame clones, some missing. The sample yields over 80,000 clones, 92% seen once. Germline CDR1 is LNHDA and CDR2 is SQIVND (reference sequence). The V and J ends lost 7 bases and 3 bases respectively, with 10 bases between them. This CDR3 is built from 13 residues. The rearrangement joins TRBV19 to TRBJ2-1; TRBD1 is a possible D gene (6 bases). Sequenced here: unstimulated CD8+ T cells sorted from spleen or lymph node cells, sampled before transplant. The clonotype comes from a human donor who was the organ donor for an intestinal transplant. The CDR3 DNA follows: TGTGCCAGTACCGGGACAAGCTACAATGAGCAGTTCTTC. Encoded protein: CASTGTSYNEQFF.